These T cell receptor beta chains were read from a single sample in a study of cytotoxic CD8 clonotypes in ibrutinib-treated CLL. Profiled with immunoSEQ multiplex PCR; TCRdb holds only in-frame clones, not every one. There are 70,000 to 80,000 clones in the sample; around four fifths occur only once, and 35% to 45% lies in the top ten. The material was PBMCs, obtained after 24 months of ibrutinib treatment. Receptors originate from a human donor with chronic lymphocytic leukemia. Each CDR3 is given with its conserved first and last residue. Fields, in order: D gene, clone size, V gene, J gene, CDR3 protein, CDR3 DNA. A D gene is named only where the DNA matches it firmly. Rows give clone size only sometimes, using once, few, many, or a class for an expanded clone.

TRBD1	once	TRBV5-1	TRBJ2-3	CASRGQTYSTDTQYF	TGCGCCAGCAGGGGACAGACCTATAGCACAGATACGCAGTATTTT
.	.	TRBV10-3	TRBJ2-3	CAISEERDTQYF	TGTGCCATCAGTGAGGAGAGGGATACGCAGTATTTT
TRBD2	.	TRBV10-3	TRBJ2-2	CAISGAGAANTGELFF	TGTGCCATCAGTGGAGCGGGAGCCGCGAACACCGGGGAGCTGTTTTTT
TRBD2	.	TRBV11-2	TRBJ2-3	CASSRTRSTDTQYF	TGTGCCAGCAGCCGGACTAGAAGCACAGATACGCAGTATTTT
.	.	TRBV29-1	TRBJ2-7	CSVEDMGGFGDEQYF	TGCAGCGTTGAAGATATGGGGGGCTTTGGCGACGAGCAGTACTTC
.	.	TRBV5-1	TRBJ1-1	CASSFWGNTEAFF	TGCGCCAGCAGCTTTTGGGGGAACACTGAAGCTTTCTTT
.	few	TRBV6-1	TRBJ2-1	CASGGQTNEQFF	TGTGCCAGCGGGGGCCAGACCAATGAGCAGTTCTTC
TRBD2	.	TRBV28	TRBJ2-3	CASSPYTRGLADTQYF	TGTGCCAGCAGTCCCTACACCAGGGGACTAGCGGATACGCAGTATTTT
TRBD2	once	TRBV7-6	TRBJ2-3	CASSFRWTSGGENTDTQYF	TGTGCCAGCAGCTTTCGTTGGACTAGCGGGGGGGAGAACACAGATACGCAGTATTTT
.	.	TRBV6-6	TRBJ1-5	CASSHGNPQHF	TGTGCCAGCAGTCACGGAAATCCCCAGCATTTT
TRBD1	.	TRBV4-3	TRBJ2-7	CASSQVGQGPSAYEQYF	TGCGCCAGCAGCCAAGTGGGACAGGGTCCATCGGCCTACGAGCAGTACTTC
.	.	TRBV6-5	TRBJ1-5	CASSYTVGQPQHF	TGTGCCAGCAGTTACACGGTGGGTCAGCCCCAGCATTTT
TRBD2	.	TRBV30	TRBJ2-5	CAWSIGGRTQETQYF	TGTGCCTGGAGTATTGGCGGGAGAACACAAGAGACCCAGTACTTC
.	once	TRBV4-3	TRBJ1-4	CASSQTGTEKLFF	TGCGCCAGCAGCCAAACAGGGACTGAAAAACTGTTTTTT
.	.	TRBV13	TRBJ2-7	CASSLGAEYEQYF	TGTGCCAGCAGCTTAGGCGCGGAGTACGAGCAGTACTTC
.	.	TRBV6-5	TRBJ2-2	CASLLSGNTGELFF	TGTGCCAGCTTATTAAGCGGGAACACCGGGGAGCTGTTTTTT
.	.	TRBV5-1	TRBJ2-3	CASSLGLFTDTQYF	TGCGCCAGCAGCTTGGGCTTATTCACAGATACGCAGTATTTT
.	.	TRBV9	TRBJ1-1	CASSVVPGTRTEAFF	TGTGCCAGCAGCGTAGTCCCGGGCACTCGCACTGAAGCTTTCTTT
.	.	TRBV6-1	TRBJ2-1	CASSAGQREYNEQFF	TGTGCCAGCAGCGCTGGACAGCGCGAATACAATGAGCAGTTCTTC
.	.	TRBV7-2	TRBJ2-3	CASSLGYTDTQYF	TGTGCCAGCAGCTTGGGGTATACAGATACGCAGTATTTT
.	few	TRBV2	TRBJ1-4	CASAPGGAPGEKLFF	TGTGCCAGCGCGCCGGGGGGGGCCCCCGGTGAAAAACTGTTTTTT
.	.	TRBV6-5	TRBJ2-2	CASSEMSAGELFF	TGTGCCAGCAGCGAAATGTCTGCCGGGGAGCTGTTTTTT
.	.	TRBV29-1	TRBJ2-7	CSVAVGAYEQYF	TGCAGCGTCGCCGTAGGGGCCTACGAGCAGTACTTC
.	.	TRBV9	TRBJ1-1	CASSSSLGTATEAFF	TGTGCCAGCAGCTCCTCCCTTGGGACCGCCACTGAAGCTTTCTTT
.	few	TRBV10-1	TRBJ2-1	CASSEGDNEQFF	TGCGCCAGCAGTGAGGGAGACAATGAGCAGTTCTTC
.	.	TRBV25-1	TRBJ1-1	CASSDPAGETEAFF	TGTGCCAGCAGTGACCCCGCCGGGGAGACTGAAGCTTTCTTT
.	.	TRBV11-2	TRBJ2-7	CASSNGRVAYEQYF	TGTGCCAGCAGCAACGGCAGGGTTGCCTACGAGCAGTACTTC
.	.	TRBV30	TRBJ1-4	CAWSFRVREKLFF	TGTGCCTGGAGTTTCAGGGTGCGGGAAAAACTGTTTTTT
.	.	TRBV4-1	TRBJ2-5	CASSQERQGSAQYF	TGCGCCAGCAGCCAAGAAAGGCAGGGGTCCGCCCAGTACTTC
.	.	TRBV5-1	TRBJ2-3	CASSTTFTDTQYF	TGCGCCAGCAGCACGACGTTCACAGATACGCAGTATTTT
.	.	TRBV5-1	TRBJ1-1	CASSYYRDPTNTEAFF	TGCGCCAGCAGCTATTACAGGGATCCCACGAACACTGAAGCTTTCTTT
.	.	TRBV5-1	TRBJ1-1	CASSQDKALDTEAFF	TGCGCCAGCAGCCAAGATAAAGCACTCGACACTGAAGCTTTCTTT
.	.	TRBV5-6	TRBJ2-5	CASSNRGGQETQYF	TGTGCCAGCAGCAACCGAGGGGGGCAAGAGACCCAGTACTTC
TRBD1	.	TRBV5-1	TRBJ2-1	CASSAGTGNNEQFF	TGCGCCAGCAGCGCCGGGACAGGGAACAATGAGCAGTTCTTC
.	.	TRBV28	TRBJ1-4	CASTLRRPFEKLFF	TGTGCCAGCACCCTCCGACGACCATTTGAAAAACTGTTTTTT
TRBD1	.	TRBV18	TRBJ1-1	CASSPQQGANTEAFF	TGTGCCAGCTCACCTCAACAGGGGGCGAACACTGAAGCTTTCTTT
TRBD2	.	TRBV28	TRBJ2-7	CASRPWSGRDEQYF	TGTGCCAGCAGGCCCTGGAGCGGGAGAGACGAGCAGTACTTC
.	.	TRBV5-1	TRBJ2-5	CASSLAEGTQYF	TGCGCCAGCAGCTTGGCCGAGGGGACCCAGTACTTC
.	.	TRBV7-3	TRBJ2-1	CASSPQGYNEQFF	TGTGCCAGCAGCCCTCAGGGCTACAATGAGCAGTTCTTC
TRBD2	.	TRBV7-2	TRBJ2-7	CASSFPNPLAAYEQYF	TGTGCCAGCAGCTTCCCAAACCCACTAGCGGCCTACGAGCAGTACTTC
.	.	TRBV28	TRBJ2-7	CASSSPDGGFHEQYF	TGTGCCAGCAGTTCCCCGGACGGAGGATTCCACGAGCAGTACTTC
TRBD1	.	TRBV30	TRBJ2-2	CASKTGGDTGELFF	TGTGCCTCAAAGACAGGGGGCGACACCGGGGAGCTGTTTTTT
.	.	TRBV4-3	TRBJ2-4	CASSQEAGAVFSGAKNIQYF	TGCGCCAGCAGCCAAGAAGCAGGGGCCGTTTTTTCGGGAGCCAAAAACATTCAGTACTTC
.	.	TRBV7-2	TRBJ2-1	CASSLYQGLSSYNEQFF	TGTGCCAGCAGCCTATACCAGGGGCTTAGCTCCTACAATGAGCAGTTCTTC
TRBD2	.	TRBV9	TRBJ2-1	CASSGTSGNYNEQFF	TGTGCCAGCAGCGGGACTAGCGGGAACTACAATGAGCAGTTCTTC
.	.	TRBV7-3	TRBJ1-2	CASSLGQGYGYTF	TGTGCCAGCAGCTTAGGGCAAGGCTATGGCTACACCTTC
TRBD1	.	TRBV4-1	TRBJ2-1	CASSLTGQGEHEQFF	TGCGCCAGCAGCCTTACGGGACAGGGCGAGCATGAGCAGTTCTTC
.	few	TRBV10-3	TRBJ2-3	CAISGGGAETDTQYF	TGTGCCATCAGTGGCGGGGGCGCTGAAACAGATACGCAGTATTTT
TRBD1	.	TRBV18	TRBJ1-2	CASSYDRGLIGYTF	TGTGCCAGCTCGTACGACAGGGGTTTAATTGGCTACACCTTC
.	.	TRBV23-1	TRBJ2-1	CASMDREQFF	TGCGCCAGCATGGATCGGGAGCAGTTCTTC
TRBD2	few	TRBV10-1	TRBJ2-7	CASASGDRQYF	TGCGCCAGCGCCAGCGGGGACCGGCAGTACTTC
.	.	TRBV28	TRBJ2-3	CASSLPWPKGQYF	TGTGCCAGCAGTTTACCCTGGCCTAAAGGGCAGTATTTT